These 19 T cell receptor beta chains were all obtained from the same sample, sequenced in a study of control samples from healthy donors and cancer patients. Method: immunoSEQ multiplex PCR; TCRdb's copy keeps in-frame clones and lacks some. The table records some 130,000 clones, roughly 92% of them present only once. Material: blood. These receptor sequences come from a man aged 18 to 30 in good health.

This chain links TRBV9 with TRBJ2-7, with TRBD1 matching 9 bases. V was clipped by 3 bases and J by 1 base; unmatched bases: 8. The length of the CDR3 is 16 residues. Germline V lookup: CDR1 SGDLS, CDR2 YYNGEE. CDR3 in amino acids: CASSARGGQGSYEQYF. Written as DNA, the CDR3 is TGTGCCAGCAGCGCGAGGGGAGGACAGGGGTCCTACGAGCAGTACTTC.

The V and J genes are TRBV28 and TRBJ1-2; perhaps TRBD1 as D (6 bases). Trimming left V 6 bases short and J 3 bases short, with 20 bases between. The CDR3 spans 16 residues. Germline CDR1 and CDR2: MDHEN and SYDVKM. The CDR3 loop is CASRTGTPYGDYGYTF. CDR3 nucleotides: TGTGCCAGCAGGACTGGGACACCCTATGGGGACTATGGCTACACCTTC.

The chain carries TRBV11-2 and TRBJ2-1; 11 bases align to TRBD2. V shed 0 bases and J 3 bases; nucleotides not matched to a gene: 4. This CDR3 has 17 residues. CDR1 is SGHAT and CDR2 is FQNNGV in the germline V gene. The CDR3 loop is CASSLDLAGGGYNEQFF. CDR3 sequence (DNA): TGTGCCAGCAGCTTAGATTTAGCGGGGGGGGGCTACAATGAGCAGTTCTTC.

V usage is TRBV12-5 and J usage is TRBJ2-7, with 10 nucleotides matching TRBD2. This CDR3 comprises 16 residues. The V gene end was trimmed by 0 bases and the J gene end by 6 bases; junction bases not matched to a gene: 8. CDR1 is LGHNT, CDR2 FRNRAP, per germline. Written as DNA, the CDR3 is TGTGCTAGTGGTTTGGTATTTAGCGGGGGGTTGTGCGAGCAGTACTTC. Translating gives CASGLVFSGGLCEQYF.

The chain joins TRBV7-9 to TRBJ2-1; unclear D gene. V lost 7 bases to trimming and J lost 9 bases, with 22 bases between them. The CDR3 spans 15 residues. Germline assignment: CDR1 SEHNR and CDR2 FQNEAQ (reference sequence). The CDR3 sequence is CASNVYESRRGEQFF. The CDR3 DNA reads TGTGCCAGCAACGTATATGAGAGCCGACGTGGTGAGCAGTTCTTC.

This chain joins TRBV6-5 and TRBJ1-1, with D maybe TRBD1 (5 bases). V gave up 0 bases and J gave up 3 bases, with 11 bases separating them. The CDR3 is made up of 15 amino acids. The germline CDR1 and CDR2 sequences are MNHEY and SVGAGI. The CDR3 loop reads CASSYSRMGDTEAFF. DNA for the CDR3: TGTGCCAGCAGTTACTCGAGAATGGGGGACACTGAAGCTTTCTTT.

CDR3 nucleotides: TGTGCCAGCAGCCGACTAGCGGCCGGACCCCTTTACGAGCAGTACTTC. It specifies CASSRLAAGPLYEQYF. The chain is built from TRBV6-6 and TRBJ2-7, with TRBD2 matching over 9 bases. CDR3 size: 16 residues. After removal of 6 bases from V and 4 bases from J, the junction contained 13 bases not matched to a gene. Germline CDR1 is MNHNY and CDR2 is SVGAGI (reference sequence).

This chain links TRBV5-1 with TRBJ1-1, with D possibly being TRBD1 (5 bases). The V end was cut by 5 bases, the J end by 0 bases, with 11 bases between. Germline CDR1 and CDR2: SGHRS and YFSETQ. The CDR3 has 14 amino acids. CDR3 sequence reads: CASRDTRMNTEAFF. For the CDR3, the DNA is TGCGCCAGCAGGGACACTAGGATGAACACTGAAGCTTTCTTT.

The rearrangement uses TRBV6-5 and TRBJ1-2, with D uncertain. V dropped 4 bases and J dropped 8 bases, with 11 bases sitting between them. Germline CDR1 reads MNHEY; CDR2 reads SVGAGI. CDR3 size: 12 residues. CDR3 nucleotide sequence: TGTGCCAGCAGTTTATCCCGAGGGGGCTACACCTTC. Translated, it gives CASSLSRGGYTF.

V usage is TRBV10-3 and J usage is TRBJ1-1, with 8 bases lining up with TRBD1. CDR1 and CDR2 from the germline V gene are ENHRY and SYGVKD. J lost 5 bases, V lost 4 bases, and 0 bases had no gene match. There are 12 residues in the CDR3. This CDR3 is CAISGQGTEAFF. CDR3 sequence (DNA): TGTGCCATCAGTGGACAGGGGACTGAAGCTTTCTTT.

The rearrangement joins TRBV7-9 to TRBJ1-4; a weak D match, TRBD1 (6 bases). The V end was cut by 3 bases, the J end by 12 bases, with 20 bases between. The CDR3 is made up of 15 amino acids. CDR1 SEHNR and CDR2 FQNEAQ come from the germline V gene (reference sequence). CDR3 sequence reads: CASSFSGTWAEELFF. The CDR3 DNA sequence: TGTGCCAGCAGCTTCAGTGGGACATGGGCCGAAGAACTGTTTTTT.

This chain connects TRBV7-6 to TRBJ2-5; tentative D call: TRBD1 (6 bases). The germline V gene has CDR1 SGHVS and CDR2 FNYEAQ. With 1 base removed from V and 3 bases from J, the gap between germline ends came to 15 bases. CDR3 length: 16 residues. CDR3 DNA: TGTGCCAGCAGCTTAGAACCAGGGGAAGGGAAAGAGACCCAGTACTTC. Amino acid sequence: CASSLEPGEGKETQYF.

This chain links TRBV10-3 with TRBJ2-7, with 7 bases aligning to TRBD1. V lost 0 bases to trimming and J lost 5 bases; unmatched junction nucleotides: 4. There are 14 residues in the CDR3. Germline CDR1 is ENHRY and CDR2 is SYGVKD. DNA for the CDR3: TGTGCCATCAGTGAGTCCCCGACAGGGAACGAGCAGTACTTC. This translates into CAISESPTGNEQYF.

This clone is a singleton in its sample. This sequence joins TRBV9 and TRBJ2-5, with 8 nucleotides matching TRBD2. CDR3 length: 16 amino acids. Germline CDR1 SGDLS, CDR2 YYNGEE. Losses at the gene ends were 0 bases for V and 4 bases for J; bases not matched to a gene: 8. The CDR3 DNA follows: TGTGCCAGCAGCGTAGGTCAGGCGGGGGGCGCAGAGACCCAGTACTTC. Encoded protein: CASSVGQAGGAETQYF. The whole variable domain, filled in from reference TRBV9 and TRBJ2-5, reads DSGVTQTPKHLITATGQRVTLRCSPRSGDLSVYWYQQSLDQGLQFLIQYYNGEERAKGNILERFSAQQFPDLHSELNLSSLELGDSALYFCASSVGQAGGAETQYFGPGTRLLVL.

This chain joins TRBV4-1 and TRBJ1-1; possible D gene TRBD1, 5 bases. The germline V and J ends were trimmed by 1 base and 9 bases, with 15 bases remaining between them. Germline CDR1 and CDR2: MGHRA and YSYEKL. The CDR3 length is 14 residues. CDR3 residues: CASSQVVFQGKAFF. CDR3 DNA sequence: TGCGCCAGCAGCCAAGTGGTATTCCAGGGAAAAGCTTTCTTT.

The gene calls are TRBV6-5 and TRBJ1-3; D unresolved. CDR3 length: 13 residues. V dropped 2 bases and J dropped 2 bases, with 4 bases sitting between them. CDR1 and CDR2 (germline): MNHEY, SVGAGI. Here the CDR3 DNA reads TGTGCCAGCAGTTACAGGGCTGGAAACACCATATATTTT. This codes for CASSYRAGNTIYF.

This chain links TRBV7-2 with TRBJ1-5; no clear D gene. The CDR3 is 15 residues long. V was clipped by 1 base and J by 6 bases, with 13 bases between them. CDR1 and CDR2 (germline): SGHTA, FQGNSA. Here the CDR3 reads CASSLGVREGQPQHF. The CDR3 region has the DNA TGTGCCAGCAGCTTAGGTGTGAGGGAGGGTCAGCCCCAGCATTTT. The full variable domain, its missing parts supplied by reference TRBV7-2 and TRBJ1-5, is GAGVSQSPSNKVTEKGKDVELRCDPISGHTALYWYRQSLGQGLEFLIYFQGNSAPDKSGLPSDRFSAERTGGSVSTLTIQRTQQEDSAVYLCASSLGVREGQPQHFGDGTRLSIL.

The chain uses TRBV13 and TRBJ2-1, with TRBD2 as a possible D gene (6 bases). Germline values: CDR1 PRHDT, CDR2 FYEKMQ (reference sequence). CDR3 length equals 13 residues. Trimming took 4 bases from V and 11 from J, leaving 15 bases between them. CDR3 residues: CASSSGLLDKQFF. The CDR3 coding sequence is TGTGCCAGCAGCTCAGGACTATTGGATAAGCAGTTCTTC.

This sequence joins TRBV6-2 or TRBV6-3 and TRBJ1-5; weak D call: TRBD1 (6 bases). The germline V gene encodes CDR1 MNHEY and CDR2 SVGEGT. The CDR3 is made up of 13 amino acids. Trimming removed 2 bases at V and 8 bases at J, with 10 bases between. CDR3 nucleotides: TGTGCCAGCAGTTACGGGGGCTTGGAGCCCCAGCATTTT. This encodes CASSYGGLEPQHF.